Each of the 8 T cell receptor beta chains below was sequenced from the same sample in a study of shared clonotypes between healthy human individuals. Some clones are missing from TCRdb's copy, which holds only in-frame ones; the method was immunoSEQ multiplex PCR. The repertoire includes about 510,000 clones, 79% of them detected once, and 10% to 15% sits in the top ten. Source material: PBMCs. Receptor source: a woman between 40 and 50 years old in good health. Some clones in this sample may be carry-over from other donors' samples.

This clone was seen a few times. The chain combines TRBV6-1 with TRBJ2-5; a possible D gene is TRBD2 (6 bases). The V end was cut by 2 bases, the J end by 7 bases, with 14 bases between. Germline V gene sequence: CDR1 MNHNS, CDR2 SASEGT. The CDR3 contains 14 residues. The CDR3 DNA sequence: TGTGCCAGCAGTGAACGGAGGGGAGTTGGGACCCAGTACTTC. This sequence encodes CASSERRGVGTQYF.

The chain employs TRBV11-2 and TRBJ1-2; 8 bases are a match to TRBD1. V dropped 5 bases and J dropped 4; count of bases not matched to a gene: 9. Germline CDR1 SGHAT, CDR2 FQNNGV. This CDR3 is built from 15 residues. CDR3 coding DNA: TGTGCCAGCAGCACGCAGGGGGCGCGTGGCTATGGCTACACCTTC. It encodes CASSTQGARGYGYTF.

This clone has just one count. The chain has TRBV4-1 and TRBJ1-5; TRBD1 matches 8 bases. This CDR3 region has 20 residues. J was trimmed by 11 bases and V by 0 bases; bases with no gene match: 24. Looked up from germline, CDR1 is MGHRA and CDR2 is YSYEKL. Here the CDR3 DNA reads TGCGCCAGCAGCCAAGATCGTCTCGGCAGGGGGCGAATAGTCTCTAGGGCCCAGCATTTT. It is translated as CASSQDRLGRGRIVSRAQHF.

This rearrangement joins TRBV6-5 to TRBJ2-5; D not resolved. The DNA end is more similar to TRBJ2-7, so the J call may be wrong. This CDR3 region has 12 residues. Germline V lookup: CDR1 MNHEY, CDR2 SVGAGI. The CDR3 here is CASSADGYEQYF. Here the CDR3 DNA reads TGTGCCAGCAGTGCGGACGGCTACGAGCAGTACTTC.

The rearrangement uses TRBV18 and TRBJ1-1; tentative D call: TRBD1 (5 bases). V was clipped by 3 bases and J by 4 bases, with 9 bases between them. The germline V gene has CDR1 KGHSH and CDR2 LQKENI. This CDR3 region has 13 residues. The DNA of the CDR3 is TGTGCCAGCTCACCCCAGGGTGGCACTGAAGCTTTCTTT. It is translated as CASSPQGGTEAFF.

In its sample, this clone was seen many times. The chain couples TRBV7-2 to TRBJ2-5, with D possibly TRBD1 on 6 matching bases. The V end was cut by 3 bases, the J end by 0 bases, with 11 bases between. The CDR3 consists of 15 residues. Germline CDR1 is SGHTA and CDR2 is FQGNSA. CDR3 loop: CASSLGAGDQETQYF. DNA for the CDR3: TGTGCCAGCAGCTTGGGGGCCGGGGACCAAGAGACCCAGTACTTC.

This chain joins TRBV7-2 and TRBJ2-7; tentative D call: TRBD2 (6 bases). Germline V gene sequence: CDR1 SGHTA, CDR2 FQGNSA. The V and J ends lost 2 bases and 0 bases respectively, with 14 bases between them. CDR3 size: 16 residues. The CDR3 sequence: CASSLMGGASSYEQYF. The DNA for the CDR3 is TGTGCCAGCAGCTTAATGGGCGGGGCGAGCTCCTACGAGCAGTACTTC.

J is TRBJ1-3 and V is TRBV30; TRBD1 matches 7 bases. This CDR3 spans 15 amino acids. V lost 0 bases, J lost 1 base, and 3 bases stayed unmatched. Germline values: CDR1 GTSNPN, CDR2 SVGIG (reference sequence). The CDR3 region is CAWSVRDSSGNTIYF. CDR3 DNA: TGTGCCTGGAGTGTAAGGGACAGTTCTGGAAACACCATATATTTT. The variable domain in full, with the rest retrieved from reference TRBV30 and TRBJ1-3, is SQTIHQWPATLVQPVGSPLSLECTVEGTSNPNLYWYRQAAGRGLQLLFYSVGIGQISSEVPQNLSASRPQDRQFILSSKKLLLSDSGFYLCAWSVRDSSGNTIYFGEGSWLTVV.